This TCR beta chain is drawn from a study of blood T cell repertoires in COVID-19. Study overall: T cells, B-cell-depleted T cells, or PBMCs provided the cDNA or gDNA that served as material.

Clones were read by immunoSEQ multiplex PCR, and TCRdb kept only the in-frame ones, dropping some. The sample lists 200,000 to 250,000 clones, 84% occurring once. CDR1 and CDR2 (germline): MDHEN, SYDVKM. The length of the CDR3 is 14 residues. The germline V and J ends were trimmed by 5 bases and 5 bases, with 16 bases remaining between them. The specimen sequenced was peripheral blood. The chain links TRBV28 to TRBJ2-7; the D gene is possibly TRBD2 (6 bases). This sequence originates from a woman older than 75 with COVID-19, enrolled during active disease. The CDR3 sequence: CASSRLGPLDEQYF. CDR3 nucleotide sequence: TGTGCCAGCAGTCGACTAGGCCCTTTGGACGAGCAGTACTTC.